Listed below are T cell receptor beta chains from one sample, sequenced in a study of a mutant IDH1 vaccine in newly diagnosed glioma. The antigens for these receptors are not known. Only in-frame clones appear in the TCRdb table, and some are missing; sequencing was by immunoSEQ multiplex PCR. The table has about 120,000 clones, approximately 87% seen once. Sequencing used PBMCs, obtained from a glioma patient whose treatment included an IDH1 peptide vaccine. The receptors here all came from a woman between 45 and 60 years old with glioma. Both conserved end residues are part of each CDR3. D genes are given only for firm matches. A clone size is listed for some rows: how often the clone was seen (once, few, many), or a class if it is expanded.

d_gene	abundance	v_gene	j_gene	CDR3aa	CDR3nt
TRBD1	.	TRBV28	TRBJ1-2	CASSYSGTGDGYTF	TGTGCCAGCAGTTACTCCGGGACAGGGGATGGCTACACCTTC
TRBD1	.	TRBV5-1	TRBJ1-1	CASSRDRERAFF	TGCGCCAGCAGCCGGGACAGGGAGAGAGCTTTCTTT
TRBD2	.	TRBV28	TRBJ2-4	CASSPGLAGGPGGVNIQYF	TGTGCCAGCAGTCCCGGACTAGCGGGAGGCCCAGGAGGCGTGAACATTCAGTACTTC
TRBD1	.	TRBV29-1	TRBJ2-5	CSVGTGGETQYF	TGCAGCGTCGGGACAGGGGGGGAGACCCAGTACTTC
.	.	TRBV7-9	TRBJ2-5	CASSYPGPSEGTQYF	TGTGCCAGCAGCTACCCGGGCCCCAGTGAGGGGACCCAGTACTTC
.	.	TRBV18	TRBJ2-7	CASSLTGTPTYEQYF	TGTGCCAGCTCTCTGACCGGGACACCCACCTACGAGCAGTACTTC
TRBD2	once	TRBV11-2	TRBJ2-1	CASGGLAGSRYEQFF	TGTGCCAGCGGGGGACTAGCGGGATCTAGGTATGAGCAGTTCTTC
TRBD2	.	TRBV18	TRBJ2-5	CASSPTSRQQETQYF	TGTGCCAGCTCACCGACTAGCCGACAACAAGAGACCCAGTACTTC
.	once	TRBV6-5	TRBJ1-4	CASRGQGGGEKLFF	TGTGCCAGCAGGGGTCAGGGCGGAGGTGAAAAACTGTTTTTT
.	once	TRBV28	TRBJ1-1	CASSAPGSVGRSEAFF	TGTGCCAGCAGTGCGCCTGGAAGTGTGGGCAGGTCTGAAGCTTTCTTT
.	.	TRBV27	TRBJ1-2	CASSFGGANYGYTF	TGTGCCAGCAGTTTTGGCGGAGCTAACTATGGCTACACCTTC
.	.	TRBV18	TRBJ2-3	CASSPNGPAALTDTQYF	TGTGCCAGCTCACCAAACGGCCCCGCGGCACTCACAGATACGCAGTATTTT
.	.	TRBV4-1	TRBJ1-2	CASSQDLTEYYGYTF	TGCGCCAGCAGCCAAGATCTTACGGAGTACTATGGCTACACCTTC
.	.	TRBV6-5	TRBJ1-1	CASSYNGFNTEAFF	TGTGCCAGCAGTTATAACGGCTTCAACACTGAAGCTTTCTTT
TRBD1	.	TRBV18	TRBJ2-7	CASSLALGTGSYEQYF	TGTGCCAGCTCACTTGCCCTTGGGACAGGGAGCTACGAGCAGTACTTC
.	.	TRBV9	TRBJ2-3	CASSVVAAPDTQYF	TGTGCCAGCAGCGTGGTAGCGGCACCAGATACGCAGTATTTT
.	.	TRBV5-1	TRBJ2-7	CASSFWEGSSYEQYF	TGCGCCAGCAGCTTCTGGGAAGGTTCAAGCTACGAGCAGTACTTC
.	.	TRBV5-8	TRBJ2-7	CASSRPGGTYEQYF	TGTGCCAGCAGTCGCCCCGGCGGGACCTACGAGCAGTACTTC
TRBD1	few	TRBV28	TRBJ1-1	CASSLWSGSHRGNTEAFF	TGTGCCAGCAGTTTATGGTCGGGTTCGCACAGGGGAAACACTGAAGCTTTCTTT
.	.	TRBV7-2	TRBJ1-2	CASSLSFYGYTF	TGTGCCAGCAGCCTCTCATTCTATGGCTACACCTTC
.	.	TRBV28	TRBJ2-6	CASSFAGTYSGANVLTF	TGTGCCAGCAGTTTCGCCGGAACATACTCTGGGGCCAACGTCCTGACTTTC
TRBD1	.	TRBV18	TRBJ2-1	CASSPSGQVSIEQFF	TGTGCCAGCTCACCGTCGGGACAGGTCTCCATTGAGCAGTTCTTC
.	.	TRBV28	TRBJ2-7	CASSLGGTYEQYF	TGTGCCAGCAGTCTCGGGGGCACCTACGAGCAGTACTTC
TRBD1	.	TRBV5-1	TRBJ1-1	CASSRGTGTTEAFF	TGCGCCAGCAGCCGGGGGACAGGGACCACTGAAGCTTTCTTT
TRBD2	.	TRBV7-8	TRBJ2-1	CASSLDGLAGGSYNEQFF	TGTGCCAGCAGCTTAGACGGACTAGCGGGAGGTTCCTACAATGAGCAGTTCTTC
.	.	TRBV27	TRBJ1-1	CASSLPGLGRTEAFF	TGTGCCAGCAGTCTTCCGGGGTTGGGGAGAACTGAAGCTTTCTTT
.	.	TRBV7-8	TRBJ1-5	CASSLHSNQPQHF	TGTGCCAGCAGCTTACATAGCAATCAGCCCCAGCATTTT
TRBD2	.	TRBV29-1	TRBJ2-1	CSGKLAANEQFF	TGCAGCGGTAAACTAGCGGCCAATGAGCAGTTCTTC
TRBD1	.	TRBV28	TRBJ1-2	CASSWDRVTVPGYTF	TGTGCCAGCAGTTGGGACAGGGTTACCGTCCCCGGCTACACCTTC
.	once	TRBV5-8	TRBJ2-7	CASSSRTGLQSSYEQYF	TGTGCCAGCAGCTCCCGTACAGGGCTACAAAGCTCCTACGAGCAGTACTTC
.	.	TRBV13	TRBJ1-3	CASSLGHRNTIYF	TGTGCCAGCAGCTTAGGACACAGAAACACCATATATTTT
.	.	TRBV6-5	TRBJ2-7	CASRDGRNSYEQYF	TGTGCCAGCAGGGACGGAAGGAACTCCTACGAGCAGTACTTC
.	.	TRBV19	TRBJ2-1	CASSIGQGGNEQFF	TGTGCCAGTAGTATAGGACAGGGAGGAAATGAGCAGTTCTTC
.	few	TRBV12-5	TRBJ1-5	CASGGGAQPQHF	TGTGCTAGTGGTGGGGGGGCTCAGCCCCAGCATTTT
.	.	TRBV6-6	TRBJ2-2	CASSWRLPRGSGELFF	TGTGCCAGCAGTTGGCGGCTACCCCGGGGGTCCGGGGAGCTGTTTTTT
TRBD1	.	TRBV27	TRBJ1-1	CASRETGGLVRAFF	TGTGCCAGCAGGGAGACAGGGGGCCTCGTCAGAGCTTTCTTT
TRBD1	.	TRBV30	TRBJ2-1	CAWSPRQGIEQFF	TGTGCCTGGTCTCCCCGACAGGGCATTGAGCAGTTCTTC
.	.	TRBV27	TRBJ2-7	CASSPPELWRYEQYF	TGTGCCAGCAGTCCCCCTGAATTGTGGCGGTACGAGCAGTACTTC
TRBD1	.	TRBV5-1	TRBJ2-3	CASSPWTGIDTQYF	TGCGCCAGCAGCCCCTGGACAGGCATAGATACGCAGTATTTT
TRBD1	.	TRBV5-1	TRBJ1-2	CASSLNRGSDYGYTF	TGCGCCAGCAGCTTAAACAGGGGATCTGACTATGGCTACACCTTC
.	.	TRBV4-1	TRBJ1-3	CASSPQGNTIYF	TGCGCCAGCAGCCCACAGGGAAACACCATATATTTT
.	.	TRBV27	TRBJ2-7	CASSLGREGEQYF	TGTGCCAGCAGTTTAGGCAGGGAAGGCGAGCAGTACTTC